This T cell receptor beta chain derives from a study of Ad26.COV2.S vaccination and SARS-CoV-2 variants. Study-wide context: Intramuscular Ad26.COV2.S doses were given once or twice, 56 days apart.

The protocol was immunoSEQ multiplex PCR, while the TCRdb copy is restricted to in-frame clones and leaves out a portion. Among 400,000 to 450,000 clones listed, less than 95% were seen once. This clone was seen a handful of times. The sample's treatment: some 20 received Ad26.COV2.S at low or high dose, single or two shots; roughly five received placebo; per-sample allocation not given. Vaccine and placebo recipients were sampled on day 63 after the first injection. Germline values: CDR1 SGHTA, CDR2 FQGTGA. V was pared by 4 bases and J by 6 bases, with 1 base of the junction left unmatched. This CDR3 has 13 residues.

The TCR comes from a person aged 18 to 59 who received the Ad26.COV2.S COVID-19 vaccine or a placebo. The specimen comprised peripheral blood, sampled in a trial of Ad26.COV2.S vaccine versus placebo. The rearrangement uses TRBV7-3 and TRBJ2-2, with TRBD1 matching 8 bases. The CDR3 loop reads CASSSDRAGELFF. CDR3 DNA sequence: TGTGCCAGCAGCTCGGACAGGGCCGGGGAGCTGTTTTTT.